The clone carrying this T cell receptor beta chain has more than one count but fewer than ten. The target antigen is unknown. Because this beta chain is a stray read in a library intended to capture alpha chains, its abundance should not be given much weight. The germline CDR1 and CDR2 sequences are DFQATT and SNEGSKA (reference sequence). The CDR3 spans 14 residues. V shed 3 bases and J shed 0 bases, with 9 bases lying between them. Time point described: sample taken at primary tumor resection. Unsorted whole RNA from tumor, nontumor lung or frozen PBMC underwent sequencing. TCRdb recomputed calls from the 5' RACE reads with MiXCR, one row per CDR3 protein. This table has around 2,000 distinct CDR3 sequences, around a third appearing once. The source of the sample is a study of spatial heterogeneity in lung cancer. On the study more broadly: Strong correlation was found between tumor-region TCR transcript counts and a T cell module score from matched bulk RNA-seq. Study-level points and caveats: Mutation counts in tumors were tracked by counts of expanded intratumoral alpha and beta TCRs.

This material consisted of lung tumor tissue, taken at surgery. The TCR comes from a male donor with early-stage non-small cell lung cancer. The chain combines TRBV20-1 with TRBJ2-1; no clear D. CDR3 sequence (DNA): TGCAGTGCTAGTTTTAGGGTCTCCTACAATGAGCAGTTCTTC. Translating it yields CSASFRVSYNEQFF.